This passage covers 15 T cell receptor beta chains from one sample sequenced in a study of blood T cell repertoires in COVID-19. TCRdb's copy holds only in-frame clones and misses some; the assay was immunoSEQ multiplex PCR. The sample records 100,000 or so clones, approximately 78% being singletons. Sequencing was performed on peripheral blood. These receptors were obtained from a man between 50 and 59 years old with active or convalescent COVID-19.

The CDR3: CASSLDSFYEQYF. The CDR3 coding sequence is TGTGCCAGCAGCTTGGACAGCTTCTACGAGCAGTACTTC. The chain joins TRBV13 to TRBJ2-7; possible D gene TRBD1, 6 bases. V was clipped by 3 bases and J by 3 bases, with 9 bases between them. Germline V gene sequence: CDR1 PRHDT, CDR2 FYEKMQ (reference sequence). This CDR3 is built from 13 residues.

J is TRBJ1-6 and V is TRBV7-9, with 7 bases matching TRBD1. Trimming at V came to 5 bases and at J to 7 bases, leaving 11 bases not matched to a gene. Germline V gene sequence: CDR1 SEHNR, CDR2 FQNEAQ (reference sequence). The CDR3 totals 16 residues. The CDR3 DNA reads TGTGCCAGCAGCCCGTATGGGGGGACAGAGAATTCACCCCTCCACTTT. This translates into CASSPYGGTENSPLHF.

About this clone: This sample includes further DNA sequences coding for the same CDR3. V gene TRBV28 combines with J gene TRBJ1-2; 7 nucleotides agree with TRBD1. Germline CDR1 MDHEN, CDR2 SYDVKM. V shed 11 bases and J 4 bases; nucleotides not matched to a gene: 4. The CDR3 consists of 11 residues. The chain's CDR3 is CASGQFYGYTF. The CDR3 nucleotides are TGTGCCTCGGGACAGTTCTATGGCTACACCTTC.

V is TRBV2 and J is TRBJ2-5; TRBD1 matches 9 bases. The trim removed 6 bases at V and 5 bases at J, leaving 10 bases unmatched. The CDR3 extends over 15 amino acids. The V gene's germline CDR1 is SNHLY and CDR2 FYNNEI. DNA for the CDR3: TGTGCCAGCAGCCCCGGGACAGGGTACGGGGAGACCCAGTACTTC. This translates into CASSPGTGYGETQYF.

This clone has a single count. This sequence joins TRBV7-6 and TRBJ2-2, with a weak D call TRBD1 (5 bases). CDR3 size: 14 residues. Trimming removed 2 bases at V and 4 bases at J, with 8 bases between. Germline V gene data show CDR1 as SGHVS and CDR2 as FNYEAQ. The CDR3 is CASSLQGATGELFF. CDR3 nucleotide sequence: TGTGCCAGCAGCTTACAGGGTGCCACCGGGGAGCTGTTTTTT.

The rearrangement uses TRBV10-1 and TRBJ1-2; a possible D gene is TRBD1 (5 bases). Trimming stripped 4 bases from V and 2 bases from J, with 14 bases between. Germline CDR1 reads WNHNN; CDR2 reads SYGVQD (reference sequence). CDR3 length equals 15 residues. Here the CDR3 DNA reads TGCGCCAGCAGTGGGCGGGGGGACCTAAACTATGGCTACACCTTC. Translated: CASSGRGDLNYGYTF.

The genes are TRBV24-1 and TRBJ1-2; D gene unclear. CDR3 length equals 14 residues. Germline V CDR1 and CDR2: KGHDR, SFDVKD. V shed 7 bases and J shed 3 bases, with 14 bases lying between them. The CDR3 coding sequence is TGTGCCACCAGATCAAACGGGATCGACTATGGCTACACCTTC. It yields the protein CATRSNGIDYGYTF.

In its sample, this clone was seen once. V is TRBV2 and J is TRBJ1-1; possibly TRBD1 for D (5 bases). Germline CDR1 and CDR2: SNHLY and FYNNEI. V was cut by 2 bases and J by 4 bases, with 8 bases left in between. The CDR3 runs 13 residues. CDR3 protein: CASSEKGSTEAFF. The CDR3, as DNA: TGTGCCAGCAGTGAAAAGGGGTCCACTGAAGCTTTCTTT.

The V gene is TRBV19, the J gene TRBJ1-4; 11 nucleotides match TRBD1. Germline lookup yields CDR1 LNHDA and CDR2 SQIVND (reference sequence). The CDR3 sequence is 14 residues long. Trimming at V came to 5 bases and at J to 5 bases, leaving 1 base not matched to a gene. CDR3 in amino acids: CASSRDRGNEKLFF. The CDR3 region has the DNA TGTGCCAGTAGTCGGGACAGGGGGAATGAAAAACTGTTTTTT.

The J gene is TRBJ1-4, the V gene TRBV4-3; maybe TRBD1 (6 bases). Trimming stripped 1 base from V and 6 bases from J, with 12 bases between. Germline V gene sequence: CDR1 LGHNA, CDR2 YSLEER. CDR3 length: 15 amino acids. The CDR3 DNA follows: TGCGCCAGCAGCCAAGGTGGGGGCGGTGATGAAAAACTGTTTTTT. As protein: CASSQGGGGDEKLFF.

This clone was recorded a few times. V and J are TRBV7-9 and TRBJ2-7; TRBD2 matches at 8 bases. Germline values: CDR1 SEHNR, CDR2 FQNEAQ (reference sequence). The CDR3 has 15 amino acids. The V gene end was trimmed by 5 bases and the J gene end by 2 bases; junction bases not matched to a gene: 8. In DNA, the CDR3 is TGTGCCAGCAGCCCCCACGGGGGGGGCCCCTACGAGCAGTACTTC. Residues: CASSPHGGGPYEQYF.

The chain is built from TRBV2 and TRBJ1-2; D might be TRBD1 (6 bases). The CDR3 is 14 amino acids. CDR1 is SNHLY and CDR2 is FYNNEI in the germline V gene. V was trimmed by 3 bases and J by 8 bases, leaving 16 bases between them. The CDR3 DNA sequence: TGTGCCAGCAGTGACGAACAGGGTGGCCCAGGCTACACCTTC. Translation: CASSDEQGGPGYTF.

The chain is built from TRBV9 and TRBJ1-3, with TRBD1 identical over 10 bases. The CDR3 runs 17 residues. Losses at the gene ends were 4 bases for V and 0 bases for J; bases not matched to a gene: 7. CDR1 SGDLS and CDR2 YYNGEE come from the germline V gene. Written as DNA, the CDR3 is TGTGCCAGCAGCCCCCAGACAGGGGGCCCCTCTGGAAACACCATATATTTT. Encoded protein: CASSPQTGGPSGNTIYF.

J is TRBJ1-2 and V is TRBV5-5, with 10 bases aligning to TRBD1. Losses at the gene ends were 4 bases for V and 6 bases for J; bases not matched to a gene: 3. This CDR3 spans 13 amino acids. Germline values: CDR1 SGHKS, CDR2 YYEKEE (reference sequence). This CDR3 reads CASSRGQGDGYTF. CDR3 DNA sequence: TGTGCCAGCAGCCGTGGACAGGGGGATGGCTACACCTTC.

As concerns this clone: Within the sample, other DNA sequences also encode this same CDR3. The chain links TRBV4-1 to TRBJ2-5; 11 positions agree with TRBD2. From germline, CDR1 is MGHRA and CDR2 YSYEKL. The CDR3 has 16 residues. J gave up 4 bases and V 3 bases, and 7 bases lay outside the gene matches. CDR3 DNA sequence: TGCGCCAGCAGCCACATCGGACTAGCGGGTCGAGAGACCCAGTACTTC. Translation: CASSHIGLAGRETQYF.